This T cell receptor beta chain was identified in a study of OX40 agonist ivuxolimab in advanced cancers. Study background: Males comprised over 80% of the group, whose mean age was approximately 60 years (range 23 to 79).

The CDR3 covers 15 residues. In germline, CDR1 is SGHTA, CDR2 FQGTGA. The V and J ends lost 0 bases and 5 bases respectively, with 13 bases between them. TCRdb's copy holds only in-frame clones and misses some; the assay was immunoSEQ multiplex PCR. The profile shows around 61,000 clones, approximately 80% of them singletons. This sample comprised CD4+ or CD8+ T cells sorted from blood, obtained in a trial of the OX40 agonist ivuxolimab. V is TRBV7-3 and J is TRBJ2-5; no clear D. This TCR was sampled from an adult with an advanced solid tumor such as melanoma, head and neck, liver or kidney cancer. CDR3 sequence: CASSLTGLRWETQYF. The CDR3 DNA sequence: TGTGCCAGCAGCTTAACGGGTCTACGGTGGGAGACCCAGTACTTC.